This record concerns one TCR beta chain sequence. Its antigen is unknown. Sequencing templates came from extracted RNA that was reverse transcribed into cDNA. The data were produced by immunoSEQ multiplex PCR, yet TCRdb's version contains in-frame clones alone and is incomplete. The sample lists around 150,000 clones, around 59% seen once, with approximately 15% in the top ten. The data stem from a study of CD8+ T cells in alopecia areata. Study background: The protocol delivered tofacitinib for 6 to 18 months, then withdrew it for 6 months. Study findings and constraints: Expanded CD8+ clones among the top 100, as well as scalp clonality, were significantly decreased by tofacitinib. Clarity of TCR sharing across patients fell short of that in mice, possibly HLA-related. There were also resident alphabeta T cells of normal skin sequenced in scalp samples.

The germline V and J ends were trimmed by 0 bases and 3 bases, with 9 bases remaining between them. Per germline, CDR1 SGHDT and CDR2 YYEEEE. CDR3 length: 15 amino acids. The treatment was: oral pan-JAK inhibitor, 5-10 mg twice daily. The sequences come from CD4+ T cells sorted from blood, collected at week 24, from a patient treated with tofacitinib. The source of this sequence is a human donor with alopecia areata. The chain joins TRBV5-6 to TRBJ1-4, with no clear D. CDR3 bases: TGTGCCAGCAGCTTGGAAAGGAATCCTAATGAAAAACTGTTTTTT. Its translation is CASSLERNPNEKLFF.